What follows are 21 T cell receptor beta chains derived from one specimen sequenced in a study of cytomegalovirus exposure and HLA in healthy donors. In the PCR, 60 Vbeta and 13 Jbeta primers were used. The protocol was immunoSEQ multiplex PCR, while the TCRdb copy is restricted to in-frame clones and leaves out a portion. Counted here are over 80,000 clones, roughly 74% occurring once; the ten biggest clones make up 15% to 20%. What was sequenced was PBMCs. Receptor source: a woman aged 18-35 years in good health and CMV-seropositive.

The chain is built from TRBV4-2 and TRBJ2-2; D is unclear. This CDR3 contains 14 residues. CDR1 is LGHNA, CDR2 YNFKEQ, per germline. Trimming pared 2 bases from V and 5 bases from J, leaving 9 bases between. CDR3 sequence: CASSQSSATGELFF. The DNA of the CDR3 is TGTGCCAGCAGCCAATCCTCTGCGACCGGGGAGCTGTTTTTT.

This sequence joins TRBV6-5 and TRBJ1-2; 8 bases match TRBD1. V dropped 5 bases and J dropped 8; count of bases not matched to a gene: 7. The length of the CDR3 is 13 residues. CDR1 and CDR2 from the germline V gene are MNHEY and SVGAGI. The CDR3 is CASSTRTGSGYTF. The CDR3 DNA sequence: TGTGCCAGCAGTACCCGGACAGGGAGCGGCTACACCTTC.

To note about this clone: Since a much larger clone is just one base distant, this may be a read error. The CDR3 sequence: CASSPDTYNEQFF. CDR3 sequence (DNA): TGTGCCAGCAGCCCGGACACCTACAATGAGCAGTTCTTC. The chain combines TRBV7-3 with TRBJ2-1; tentative D call: TRBD1 (5 bases). This CDR3 spans 13 amino acids. The V gene's germline CDR1 is SGHTA and CDR2 FQGTGA. Deletions cut 5 bases from V and 2 bases from J, with 7 bases between.

The chain employs TRBV6-5 and TRBJ1-4; no definite D call. CDR3 length equals 15 residues. With 2 bases removed from V and 4 bases from J, the gap between germline ends came to 11 bases. Germline lookup yields CDR1 MNHEY and CDR2 SVGAGI. The CDR3 bases are TGTGCCAGCAGTTACAGTGAACTTCTTAATGAAAAACTGTTTTTT. Residues: CASSYSELLNEKLFF.

V and J are TRBV4-2 and TRBJ2-1, with D tentatively TRBD2 (6 bases). The V end was cut by 1 base, the J end by 8 bases, with 15 bases between. The CDR3 extends over 15 amino acids. Per germline, CDR1 LGHNA and CDR2 YNFKEQ. DNA of the CDR3: TGTGCCAGCAGCCAAGTTGGGGGGAAAGTTGATGAGCAGTTCTTC. Translation gives CASSQVGGKVDEQFF.

V and J are TRBV27 and TRBJ1-2; TRBD1 matches at 7 bases. The CDR3 extends over 12 amino acids. The J segment lost 8 bases and the V segment lost 9 bases, leaving 9 bases of the junction unmatched. Per the germline V gene, CDR1 is MNHEY and CDR2 is SMNVEV (reference sequence). CDR3 protein: CASLTGAGGYTF. For the CDR3, the DNA is TGTGCCAGTCTCACAGGGGCGGGGGGCTACACCTTC.

This chain uses TRBV9 with TRBJ1-4; no reliable D call. The CDR3 sequence is 15 residues long. Germline CDR1 reads SGDLS; CDR2 reads YYNGEE. V dropped 4 bases and J dropped 1 base, with 11 bases sitting between them. CDR3 bases: TGTGCCAGCAGCTTACGACACGTAACTAATGAAAAACTGTTTTTT. Translation gives CASSLRHVTNEKLFF.

V is TRBV5-8 and J is TRBJ1-2; 9 positions match TRBD1. Germline V gene data show CDR1 as SGHTS and CDR2 as YDEGEE. V shed 0 bases, J shed 7 bases, and the junction held 7 bases outside the gene matches. CDR3 size: 15 residues. CDR3 region: CASSLERQGDGGYTF. Here the CDR3 DNA reads TGTGCCAGCAGCTTGGAGCGACAGGGGGACGGTGGCTACACCTTC. The full variable domain, rest sourced from reference TRBV5-8 and TRBJ1-2, is EAGVTQSPTHLIKTRGQQATLRCSPISGHTSVYWYQQALGLGLQFLLWYDEGEERNRGNFPPRFSGRQFPNYSSELNVNALELEDSALYLCASSLERQGDGGYTFGSGTRLTVV.

The rearrangement joins TRBV6-5 to TRBJ2-7, with 9 bases identical to TRBD1. From germline, CDR1 is MNHEY and CDR2 SVGAGI. Germline trimming cut 5 bases from V and 4 bases from J; bases unmatched to any gene: 6. This CDR3 comprises 14 residues. The DNA of the CDR3 is TGTGCCAGCAGTCGGGACAGGGAGGTTTACGAGCAGTACTTC. Amino acid sequence: CASSRDREVYEQYF.

The chain is built from TRBV7-2 and TRBJ2-1; 7 bases match TRBD2. Germline V gives CDR1 SGHTA, CDR2 FQGNSA. Trimming at V came to 5 bases and at J to 4 bases, leaving 11 bases not matched to a gene. The CDR3 extends over 16 amino acids. CDR3 region: CASSPGGALGYNEQFF. The CDR3 coding sequence is TGTGCCAGCAGCCCGGGAGGAGCCCTGGGGTACAATGAGCAGTTCTTC. Looking up the rest from reference TRBV7-2 and TRBJ2-1 gives the full variable domain: GAGVSQSPSNKVTEKGKDVELRCDPISGHTALYWYRQSLGQGLEFLIYFQGNSAPDKSGLPSDRFSAERTGGSVSTLTIQRTQQEDSAVYLCASSPGGALGYNEQFFGPGTRLTVL.

CDR3 region: CASSLGGGTNTGELFF. The CDR3, as DNA: TGTGCCAGCAGTTTGGGAGGCGGGACCAACACCGGGGAGCTGTTTTTT. V and J are TRBV28 and TRBJ2-2, with a tentative D call TRBD2 (6 bases). The CDR3 sequence is 16 residues long. V dropped 3 bases and J dropped 2 bases, with 13 bases sitting between them. Germline lookup yields CDR1 MDHEN and CDR2 SYDVKM.

This clone was counted between two and nine times. V usage is TRBV15 and J usage is TRBJ1-2; 8 positions match TRBD1. The CDR3 is 15 amino acids. Trimming removed 5 bases from V and 4 bases from J; junction bases left unmatched: 9. Germline V lookup: CDR1 LNHNV, CDR2 YYDKDF (reference sequence). CDR3 sequence: CATSRPGTGIYGYTF. In DNA form, the CDR3 reads TGTGCCACCAGCCGTCCCGGGACAGGAATCTATGGCTACACCTTC.

DNA for the CDR3: TGCGCCAGCAGCCAAGTCGTTGGAGCCCCGAACACTGAAGCTTTCTTT. Protein sequence: CASSQVVGAPNTEAFF. V and J are TRBV4-1 and TRBJ1-1; D is ambiguous. Germline V CDR1 and CDR2: MGHRA, YSYEKL. V was pared by 1 base and J by 1 base, with 13 bases between. The CDR3 has 16 amino acids.

The chain is built from TRBV7-6 and TRBJ2-2, with 8 bases aligning to TRBD2. Germline trimming cut 2 bases from V and 3 bases from J; bases unmatched to any gene: 5. The CDR3 spans 16 residues. Germline V lookup: CDR1 SGHVS, CDR2 FNYEAQ. CDR3 DNA sequence: TGTGCCAGCAGCTTAAGGGACGGGGGGGACACCGGGGAGCTGTTTTTT. It is translated as CASSLRDGGDTGELFF. Combining the CDR3 with reference TRBV7-6 and TRBJ2-2 gives the whole variable domain GAGVSQSPRYKVTKRGQDVALRCDPISGHVSLYWYRQALGQGPEFLTYFNYEAQQDKSGLPNDRFSAERPEGSISTLTIQRTEQRDSAMYRCASSLRDGGDTGELFFGEGSRLTVL.

V is TRBV2 and J is TRBJ2-1; TRBD2 matches at 12 bases. With V trimmed by 9 bases and J by 0 bases, 9 bases remained unmatched. Germline-derived CDR1 and CDR2 are SNHLY and FYNNEI. The CDR3 length is 17 residues. The CDR3 DNA reads TGTGCCAGTACACTAGCGGGAGGACCGAGCTCCTACAATGAGCAGTTCTTC. Translated, it gives CASTLAGGPSSYNEQFF.

V and J are TRBV6-4 and TRBJ2-3, with TRBD2 matching over 8 bases. The germline V gene encodes CDR1 MRHNA and CDR2 SNTAGT. The V gene end was trimmed by 2 bases and the J gene end by 0 bases; junction bases not matched to a gene: 4. The CDR3 loop spans 16 amino acids. The CDR3 nucleotides read TGTGCCAGCAGTGACCAGGCTAGCGGGAGCACAGATACGCAGTATTTT. Translation: CASSDQASGSTDTQYF.

This chain uses TRBV27 with TRBJ2-5; possible D gene TRBD2, 5 bases. This CDR3 has 15 residues. Germline V gene data show CDR1 as MNHEY and CDR2 as SMNVEV (reference sequence). V lost 5 bases, J lost 5 bases, and 18 bases lay in between. The CDR3: CASSHRVGGWETQYF. The DNA of the CDR3 is TGTGCCAGCAGTCATCGTGTAGGAGGCTGGGAGACCCAGTACTTC.

This sequence joins TRBV19 and TRBJ1-4, with 8 bases matching TRBD1. The CDR3 is 14 residues long. J was trimmed by 10 bases and V by 3 bases; bases with no gene match: 7. CDR1 and CDR2 (germline): LNHDA, SQIVND (reference sequence). This CDR3 reads CASSIGQGFPKLFF. In DNA, the CDR3 is TGTGCCAGTAGTATCGGACAGGGTTTCCCAAAACTGTTTTTT.

The chain links TRBV7-9 to TRBJ2-7, with D perhaps matching TRBD1 (6 bases). Germline lookup yields CDR1 SEHNR and CDR2 FQNEAQ (reference sequence). Trimming took off 5 bases at V and 6 bases at J, with 20 bases between the two ends. This CDR3 spans 15 amino acids. The CDR3 coding sequence is TGTGCCAGCAGCGAGGGCTACAGGGTTAGCTCCGAGCAGTACTTC. Translating gives CASSEGYRVSSEQYF.

This clone was counted a single time. This chain connects TRBV11-2 to TRBJ1-2; D not resolved. This CDR3 has 13 amino acids. Germline V gene lookup returns CDR1 SGHAT and CDR2 FQNNGV. V was pared by 1 base and J by 4 bases, with 7 bases between. The CDR3 spells CASSLVRGYGYTF. The DNA for the CDR3 is TGTGCCAGCAGCTTAGTGAGAGGCTATGGCTACACCTTC.

V gene TRBV4-2 combines with J gene TRBJ2-2; D remains ambiguous. Trimming pared 1 base from V and 6 bases from J, leaving 12 bases between. Germline V lookup: CDR1 LGHNA, CDR2 YNFKEQ. The CDR3 is made up of 15 amino acids. CDR3 loop: CASSQVGQGAGELFF. The CDR3 bases are TGTGCCAGCAGCCAAGTCGGTCAAGGAGCCGGGGAGCTGTTTTTT.